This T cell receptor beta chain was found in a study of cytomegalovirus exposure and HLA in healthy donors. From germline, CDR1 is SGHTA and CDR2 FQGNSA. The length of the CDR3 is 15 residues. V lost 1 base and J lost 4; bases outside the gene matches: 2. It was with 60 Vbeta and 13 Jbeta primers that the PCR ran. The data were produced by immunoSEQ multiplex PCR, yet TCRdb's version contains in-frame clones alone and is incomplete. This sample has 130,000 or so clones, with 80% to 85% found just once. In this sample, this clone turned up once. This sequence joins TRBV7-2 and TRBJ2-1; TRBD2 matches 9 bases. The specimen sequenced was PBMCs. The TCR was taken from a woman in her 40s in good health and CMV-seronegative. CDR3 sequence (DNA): TGTGCCAGCAGCTTAGGACTAGCGGAGTACAATGAGCAGTTCTTC. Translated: CASSLGLAEYNEQFF.